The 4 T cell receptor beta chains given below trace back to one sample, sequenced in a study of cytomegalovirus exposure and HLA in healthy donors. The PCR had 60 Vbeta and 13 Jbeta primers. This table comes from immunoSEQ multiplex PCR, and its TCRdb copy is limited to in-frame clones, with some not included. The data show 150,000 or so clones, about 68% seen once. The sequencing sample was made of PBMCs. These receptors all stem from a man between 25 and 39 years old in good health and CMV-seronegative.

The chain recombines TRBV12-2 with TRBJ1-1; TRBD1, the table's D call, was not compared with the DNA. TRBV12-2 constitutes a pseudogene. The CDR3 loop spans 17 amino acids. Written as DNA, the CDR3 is TGTGCAAGTCGTTCGCTCGGGGGAACAGGGGAGAACACTGAAGCTTTCTTT. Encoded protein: CASRSLGGTGENTEAFF.

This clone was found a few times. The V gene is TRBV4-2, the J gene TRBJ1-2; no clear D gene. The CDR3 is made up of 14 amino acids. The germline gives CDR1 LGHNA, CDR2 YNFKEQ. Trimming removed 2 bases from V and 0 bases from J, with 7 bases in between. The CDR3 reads CASSQRVTNYGYTF. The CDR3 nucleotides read TGTGCCAGCAGCCAACGGGTGACTAACTATGGCTACACCTTC.

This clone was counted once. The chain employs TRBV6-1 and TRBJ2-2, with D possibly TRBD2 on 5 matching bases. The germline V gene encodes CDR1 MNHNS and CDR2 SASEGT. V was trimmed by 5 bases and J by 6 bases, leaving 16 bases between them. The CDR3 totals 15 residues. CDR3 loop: CASSTRELGAGELFF. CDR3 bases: TGTGCCAGCAGTACGAGGGAACTTGGGGCCGGGGAGCTGTTTTTT.

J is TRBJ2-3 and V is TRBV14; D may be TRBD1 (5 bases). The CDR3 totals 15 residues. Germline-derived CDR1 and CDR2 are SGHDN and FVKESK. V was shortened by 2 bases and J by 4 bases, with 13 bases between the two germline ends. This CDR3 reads CASSQFRGAPDTQYF. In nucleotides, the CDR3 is TGTGCCAGCAGCCAATTTAGGGGCGCTCCAGATACGCAGTATTTT. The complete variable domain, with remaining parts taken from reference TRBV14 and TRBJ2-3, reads EAGVTQFPSHSVIEKGQTVTLRCDPISGHDNLYWYRRVMGKEIKFLLHFVKESKQDESGMPNNRFLAERTGGTYSTLKVQPAELEDSGVYFCASSQFRGAPDTQYFGPGTRLTVL.